A single sample gave rise to the 14 T cell receptor delta chains below, sequenced in a study of gamma-delta T cells after stem cell transplantation. TCRdb reprocessed the RT-PCR reads using CATT. The sample carries 2,000 to 2,500 delta-chain clones, 1.9% recorded once. The sample taken for sequencing was gamma-delta T cells. Receptors originate from a human donor. It is not recorded whose cells these are; they may come from a transplant donor.

This clone occurred a few times. A far more abundant clone sits one base away, making this likely a read error. Other DNA sequences in the same sample also yield this CDR3. The J gene is TRDJ1, the V gene TRDV2, with 12 bases lining up with TRDD3. The CDR3 length is 16 residues. V shed 3 bases and J 3 bases; nucleotides not matched to a gene: 7. Germline assignment: CDR1 GEAIGNYY and CDR2 EKD. DNA of the CDR3: TGTGCCTGTGACTCGCTGGGGGATACGAACGCCGATAAACTCATCTTT. Its protein product is CACDSLGDTNADKLIF.

This clone was seen a few times. Translating this DNA gives a protein that differs at residue 3 from the TCRdb one, which belongs to a much larger clone; a read error is likely, and the protein shown is this translation. The V gene is TRDV2, the J gene TRDJ1; the D gene is possibly TRDD3 (6 bases). The CDR3 has 19 residues. Germline values: CDR1 GEAIGNYY, CDR2 EKD. CDR3 sequence (DNA): TGTGCCCGTGACACCTGGCGACCTCCACATACGGGGGAACTCGGTAAACTCATCTTT. Translation gives CARDTWRPPHTGELGKLIF.

Remarks on this clone: It differs at one base from a far larger clone, so likely a read error. In the same sample, other DNA sequences code for this CDR3. The J gene is TRDJ1, the V gene TRDV2; 10 bases agree with TRDD3. CDR1 is GEAIGNYY, CDR2 EKD, per germline. The CDR3 covers 18 residues. CDR3 in DNA: TGCGCCTGTGACACCGTCCTAAAACTGGGGGATGACACCGATAAACTCATCTTT. Translating gives CACDTVLKLGDDTDKLIF.

This clone has just a few counts. TCRdb has a much larger clone's protein, which differs at residue 10 from the translation of this DNA, likely because of a read error; what is shown is the protein translated from the DNA. The chain couples TRDV2 to TRDJ1; 10 bases map to TRDD3. The germline V gene has CDR1 GEAIGNYY and CDR2 EKD. The junction had 20 bases not matched to a gene; V was cut back by 1 base and J by 1 base. The CDR3 runs 21 residues. CDR3 sequence: CACDTVFLSYVLGDRTDKLIF. As DNA, the CDR3 is TGTGCCTGTGACACTGTTTTTCTTTCTTACGTACTGGGGGATCGCACCGATAAACTCATCTTT.

This clone was detected only a few times. TCRdb assigns this DNA the protein of a much larger clone, which departs from its translation at residue 7; this likely reflects a read error, and the protein shown comes from translating the DNA. This chain connects TRDV2 to TRDJ1; D not certain. Germline CDR1 GEAIGNYY, CDR2 EKD. V gave up 0 bases and J gave up 1 base, with 14 bases separating them. The length of the CDR3 is 16 residues. The CDR3 bases are TGTGCCTGTGACACCGCGAGGTTTAAGACCACCGATAAACTCATCTTT. Its protein product is CACDTARFKTTDKLIF.

On this clone itself: The protein given by TCRdb reflects a much larger clone and differs at residue 6 from this DNA's translation, likely from a read error; the protein shown is the DNA's translation. This chain uses TRDV2 with TRDJ1, with 9 bases identical to TRDD3. This CDR3 comprises 20 residues. Trimming cost V 3 bases and J 2 bases; bases outside gene matches: 21. Germline V gene data show CDR1 as GEAIGNYY and CDR2 as EKD. The CDR3 region has the DNA TGTGCCTGTGACCCACCCTCTCCTAGAGATACTGGGGGAAATACCGATAAACTCATCTTT. This encodes CACDPPSPRDTGGNTDKLIF.

Notes on this clone: TCRdb's listed protein matches a much larger clone and diverges from this DNA's translation at residue 3, likely through a read error; the protein shown comes from the DNA. The chain recombines TRDV2 with TRDJ1; 13 bases align to TRDD3. This CDR3 contains 20 residues. Germline CDR1 GEAIGNYY, CDR2 EKD. CDR3 sequence (DNA): TGTGCCTATGACACGTTTGGACTGGGGGATACGCAAGGTGTTACCGATAAACTCATCTTT. Translating it yields CAYDTFGLGDTQGVTDKLIF.

This clone was seen more than once but under ten times. A far larger clone lies a single base away; this is likely a read error. The sample holds other DNA sequences that translate to the same CDR3. V and J are TRDV2 and TRDJ1, with 9 bases aligning to TRDD3. Germline V gives CDR1 GEAIGNYY, CDR2 EKD. The CDR3 runs to 14 residues. V was clipped by 4 bases and J by 7 bases; unmatched bases: 9. The DNA of the CDR3 is TGTGCCTGTGATCAAATGGGGGATATCGCTAAACTCATCTTT. As protein: CACDQMGDIAKLIF.

This clone is termed large. The identical CDR3 is also encoded by other nucleotide sequences in the sample. The rearrangement joins TRDV2 to TRDJ1; 7 bases agree with TRDD3. CDR1 and CDR2 from the germline V gene are GEAIGNYY and EKD. The ends lost 0 bases at V and 0 bases at J; junction bases unmatched: 18. The CDR3 is 20 residues long. The CDR3, as DNA: TGTGCCTGTGACACCCTATTGTTCCTGGGGGCCCACTATTACACCGATAAACTCATCTTT. Protein sequence: CACDTLLFLGAHYYTDKLIF.

This clone is termed medium-sized. The V call is TRDV2, the J call TRDJ1; the D is unclear. Per germline, CDR1 GEAIGNYY and CDR2 EKD. V was cut by 9 bases and J by 1 base, with 11 bases left in between. The CDR3 covers 12 residues. The CDR3 coding sequence is TGTGCCGGTATACAAATCACCGATAAACTCATCTTT. The encoded protein is CAGIQITDKLIF.

This clone has just a few counts. The protein TCRdb gives is from a much larger clone and does not agree with this DNA's translation at residue 13, likely a read error; the protein shown here comes from the DNA. This sequence joins TRDV2 and TRDJ1, with 13 bases aligning to TRDD3. V trimming: 0 bases; J trimming: 0 bases; junction bases outside the gene matches: 15. The CDR3 loop spans 21 amino acids. CDR1 and CDR2 (germline): GEAIGNYY, EKD. The CDR3: CACDTLILGDTLGPDTDKLIF. In DNA form, the CDR3 reads TGTGCCTGTGACACCCTCATACTGGGGGATACGCTAGGGCCCGACACCGATAAACTCATCTTT.

Notes on this clone: Since a far larger clone is one base different, this is likely a read error. This sample includes further DNA sequences coding for the same CDR3. The chain carries TRDV2 and TRDJ1, with no clear D. CDR1 is GEAIGNYY, CDR2 EKD, per germline. CDR3 size: 15 residues. In DNA, the CDR3 is TGTGCCTGTGACACCGCTGAGCGGTACACCGATAAGCTCATCTTT. Protein product: CACDTAERYTDKLIF.

The V gene is TRDV2, the J gene TRDJ1; 13 bases agree with TRDD3. V shed 1 base and J 0 bases; nucleotides not matched to a gene: 13. Germline loops: CDR1 GEAIGNYY, CDR2 EKD. This CDR3 spans 20 amino acids. The CDR3 DNA is TGTGCCTGTGACACGAGCTTCACTGGGGGATACGCGGGGTACACCGATAAACTCATCTTT. Protein: CACDTSFTGGYAGYTDKLIF.

This clone is judged medium-sized. This chain connects TRDV3 to TRDJ1, with 8 bases matching TRDD3. The V gene's germline CDR1 is TVYSNPD and CDR2 GDNSRS (reference sequence). There are 17 residues in the CDR3. CDR3: CAQTSRFTGGNTDKLIF. DNA of the CDR3: TGTGCGCAAACTTCCCGATTTACTGGGGGCAACACCGATAAACTCATCTTT.